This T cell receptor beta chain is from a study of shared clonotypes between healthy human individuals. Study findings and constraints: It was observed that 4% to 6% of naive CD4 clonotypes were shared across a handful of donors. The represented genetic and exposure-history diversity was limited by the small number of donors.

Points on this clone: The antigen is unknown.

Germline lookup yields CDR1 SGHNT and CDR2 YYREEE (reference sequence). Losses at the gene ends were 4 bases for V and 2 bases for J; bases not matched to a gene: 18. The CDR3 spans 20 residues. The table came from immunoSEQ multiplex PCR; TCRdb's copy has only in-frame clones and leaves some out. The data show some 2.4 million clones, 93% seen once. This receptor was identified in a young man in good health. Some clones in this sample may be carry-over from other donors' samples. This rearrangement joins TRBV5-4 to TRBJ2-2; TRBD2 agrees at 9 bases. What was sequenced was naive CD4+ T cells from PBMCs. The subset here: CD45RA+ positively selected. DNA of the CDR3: TGTGCCAGCAGCCCCCGGGGGCGGGAGGGCCTCAGTCTCAACACCGGGGAGCTGTTTTTT. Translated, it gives CASSPRGREGLSLNTGELFF.